This TCR beta chain was obtained from a study of blood T cell repertoires in COVID-19 (dated by TCRdb to the early 2020s). General notes on the study: Samples from collaborators originated in the United States, Italy and Spain and spanned both the acute and convalescent phases of COVID-19. The repertoires were released in a freely available public database meant as a resource for research on the immune response to SARS-CoV-2. Subjects who had been exposed to COVID-19, were actively infected with it, or had recovered from it provided the deeply sampled blood TCRbeta repertoires that made up the dataset. The samples were drawn from the first 160 participants of the ongoing ImmuneRACE study and from 950 to 1,500 subjects provided by 6 global collaborators. Sample metadata almost always included a de-identified subject ID, COVID-19 status, age in years and sex. Where available, HLA class I and class II types were obtained from metadata supplied by the sample provider rather than from assay-based typing. The prospective study material was composed of cDNA or gDNA derived from T cells, B-cell-depleted T cells, or PBMCs. What the authors observed across the whole study: How much clinical and demographic metadata was included differed by source and by participant, and the metadata was provided uncurated.

As to this clone: Its antigen is unknown. Per-base quality was not reported, and no clone a single base away is much larger than it.

CDR1 LNHDA and CDR2 SQIVND are derived from the germline V gene (reference sequence). Trimming costs V 4 bases and J 0 bases, and their ends lie 8 bases apart. The CDR3 runs 14 residues from the cysteine to the phenylalanine. Only the CDR3 DNA is retained, 42 bases long and in frame from the first base. The immunoSEQ Assay, a bias-controlled multiplex PCR, was used to amplify TCRbeta CDR3 regions from genomic DNA. In the original analysis: Nucleated cell counts per sample were estimated from amplification of reference gene primers within the assay. To quantify the absolute abundance of each unique TCRbeta CDR3 rearrangement, sequence reads were collapsed and filtered. For each sample, productive Simpson clonality was calculated as the square root of Simpson's diversity index across productive rearrangements. The table comes from immuneACCESS by way of TCRdb, which keeps in-frame sequences with V and J called. Part of the clones is missing from these tables; in studies checked, under half for an unresolved V gene and the rest for unknown reasons. V, J and clone size reflect that table, while D and trimming were determined from the DNA. Within this sample are under 130,000 clones, with around 89% of them counted one time only. Of the sample, about 4% is held by the ten largest clones.

Collaborating institutions collected whole blood in K2EDTA tubes following their own protocols. Collaborator samples were shipped for TCRbeta analysis as frozen whole blood, isolated PBMCs, or DNA extracted from either sample type. The V gene is TRBV19 and the J gene is TRBJ2-3; TRBD2 is a possible D gene, resting on 6 matching bases. This clonotype was sampled from a woman aged 55-70 years with acute or convalescent COVID-19. Sequencing used peripheral blood. The CDR3 is CASSSSGSTDTQYF. The DNA reads as follows: TGTGCCAGTAGTAGCAGCGGGAGCACAGATACGCAGTATTTT.